This T cell receptor beta chain is from a study of T cells after posttransplantation cyclophosphamide. Of note for this clone: The antigen is undetermined.

Germline V CDR1 and CDR2: SEHNR, FQNEAQ (reference sequence). The CDR3 is 15 residues long. Treatment was busulfan-fludarabine conditioning, a marrow graft, and cyclophosphamide on days +3 and +4. Study observations and caveats: Skin or GI-infiltrating T cells shared few TRB sequences with blood. Later post-transplant blood repertoires were often dominated by donor CD8+ memory clones. After PTCy, TRB diversity resembled that of CNI/methotrexate controls.

Using immunoSEQ multiplex PCR, the repertoire was profiled, and TCRdb retains in-frame clones only, with some absent. The sample offers roughly 14,000 clones and no singletons, the top ten holding more than 20%. V gene TRBV7-9 combines with J gene TRBJ2-5; the D is unclear. The J call is doubtful: the DNA matches TRBJ2-7 better. The receptor was derived from a female patient in her 40s who received an allogeneic stem cell transplant from a related donor, was CMV-positive, and had no GVHD. Some T cells here may be from the graft donor. This specimen was PBMCs, taken about 1,200 days after allogeneic stem cell transplant with posttransplant cyclophosphamide. CDR3 nucleotide sequence: TGTGCCAGCAGCTTAGCGCAAGGGTGGGGCTACGAGCAGTACTTC. It encodes CASSLAQGWGYEQYF.